The 13 T cell receptor beta chains in this list originate from one sample, sequenced in a study of blood T cell repertoires in COVID-19. Data came from immunoSEQ multiplex PCR; TCRdb stores just in-frame clones and leaves some out. The table shows about 260,000 clones, with around 89% occurring only once. Sequencing used peripheral blood. Receptors were obtained from a woman between 40 and 55 years old with acute or convalescent COVID-19.

Here the CDR3 reads CASSQDRQAIYTF. CDR3 coding DNA: TGTGCCAGCAGCCAAGATAGGCAGGCGATCTACACCTTC. This chain links TRBV3-1 (or the pseudogene TRBV3-2) with TRBJ1-2, with D unclear. The CDR3 consists of 13 residues. Germline CDR1 and CDR2: LGHDT and YNNKEL (reference sequence). Trimming took 0 bases from V and 10 from J, leaving 12 bases between them.

In the case of this clone: The junction does not match germline at one end; this may be a read error. The rearrangement joins TRBV11-2 to TRBJ2-4; 8 nucleotides align to TRBD2. This CDR3 spans 14 amino acids. CDR1 and CDR2 from the germline V gene are SGHAT and FQNNGV. CDR3 nucleotide sequence: TGTGCCAGCAGCTCGATCCCAAATGAGCGGGGGAGGCACTTC. Its translation is CASSSIPNERGRHF. Based on the CDR3 plus reference TRBV11-2 and TRBJ2-4, the full variable domain is EAGVAQSPRYKIIEKRQSVAFWCNPISGHATLYWYQQILGQGPKLLIQFQNNGVVDDSQLPKDRFSAERLKGVDSTLKIQPAKLEDSAVYLCASSSIPNERGRHFGAGTRLSVL.

This clone was recorded once. CDR3 DNA sequence: TGTGCCAGTAGTCCACCGACACGCCCTAACTATGGCTACACCTTC. Translation: CASSPPTRPNYGYTF. This chain uses TRBV19 with TRBJ1-2; the D is unclear. The CDR3 consists of 15 residues. Between the trimmed V and J ends, which lost 5 bases and 0 bases, there was a span of 13 bases. CDR1 LNHDA and CDR2 SQIVND come from the germline V gene (reference sequence).

J is TRBJ1-1 and V is TRBV7-2; possibly TRBD1 for D (6 bases). The length of the CDR3 is 14 residues. Germline CDR1 reads SGHTA; CDR2 reads FQGNSA. V was pared by 7 bases and J by 0 bases, with 12 bases between. This chain's CDR3 is CASKDSLMNTEAFF. In DNA form, the CDR3 reads TGTGCCAGCAAGGACAGCCTCATGAACACTGAAGCTTTCTTT.

This chain joins TRBV5-1 and TRBJ2-3; the match to TRBD2 covers 10 bases. This CDR3 contains 15 residues. Germline V gene sequence: CDR1 SGHRS, CDR2 YFSETQ. With V trimmed by 4 bases and J by 2 bases, 4 bases remained unmatched. CDR3 coding DNA: TGCGCCAGCAGCCTCGGACTAGCGGACACAGATACGCAGTATTTT. This translates into CASSLGLADTDTQYF.

The chain employs TRBV9 and TRBJ1-3, with D possibly TRBD1 on 6 matching bases. Germline CDR1 is SGDLS and CDR2 is YYNGEE. The CDR3 totals 16 residues. The V gene lost 0 bases and the J gene lost 0 bases, with 10 bases spanning the gap. In DNA form, the CDR3 reads TGTGCCAGCAGCGTAGAGGACAGCCTCTCTGGAAACACCATATATTTT. This sequence encodes CASSVEDSLSGNTIYF.

This clone was detected once. The J gene is TRBJ2-1, the V gene TRBV19; a possible D gene is TRBD1 (6 bases). The CDR3 contains 14 residues. Per the germline V gene, CDR1 is LNHDA and CDR2 is SQIVND (reference sequence). V lost 5 bases and J lost 6, with 14 bases in between. This CDR3 is CASSVLDSRNEQFF. CDR3 sequence (DNA): TGTGCCAGTAGTGTTTTGGACAGTCGCAATGAGCAGTTCTTC.

This clone was picked up one time. This sequence joins TRBV6-6 and TRBJ1-3; D is ambiguous. With 4 bases removed from V and 3 bases from J, the gap between germline ends came to 10 bases. Germline loops: CDR1 MNHNY, CDR2 SVGAGI (reference sequence). This CDR3 comprises 14 residues. The DNA for the CDR3 is TGTGCCAGCAGTTCGGGTCGGTATGGAAACACCATATATTTT. It is translated as CASSSGRYGNTIYF.

This sequence joins TRBV11-2 and TRBJ2-5; 9 bases are shared with TRBD2. CDR3 length: 16 residues. Germline V gene data show CDR1 as SGHAT and CDR2 as FQNNGV. V was pared by 1 base and J by 2 bases, with 5 bases of the junction left unmatched. CDR3 sequence: CASSLGLAGVQETQYF. The CDR3 DNA is TGTGCCAGCAGCTTAGGATTAGCGGGGGTACAAGAGACCCAGTACTTC.

This chain joins TRBV18 and TRBJ1-5; 8 bases are shared with TRBD1. Germline loops: CDR1 KGHSH, CDR2 LQKENI. This CDR3 is 17 amino acids long. Trimming at V came to 0 bases and at J to 6 bases, leaving 10 bases not matched to a gene. CDR3 protein: CASSPPWTGLSGQPQHF. CDR3 coding DNA: TGTGCCAGCTCACCACCCTGGACAGGGTTGTCCGGTCAGCCCCAGCATTTT.

The rearrangement joins TRBV15 to TRBJ2-3, with 8 bases matching TRBD2. This CDR3 has 14 amino acids. CDR1 is LNHNV, CDR2 YYDKDF, per germline (reference sequence). Trimming took 2 bases from V and 6 from J; bases not matched to a gene: 4. CDR3 in DNA: TGTGCCACCAGCAGAATAACTAGCGGTGATACGCAGTATTTT. Its protein product is CATSRITSGDTQYF.

This chain joins TRBV24-1 and TRBJ1-1, with D possibly TRBD1 on 6 matching bases. The CDR3 contains 14 residues. V lost 7 bases and J lost 3, with 14 bases in between. The germline gives CDR1 KGHDR, CDR2 SFDVKD. CDR3 nucleotides: TGTGCCACCAGCTGGGGCGAGGGGGACACTGAAGCTTTCTTT. Translation: CATSWGEGDTEAFF.

The chain carries TRBV19 and TRBJ2-2; D perhaps matches TRBD2 (5 bases). V was pared by 1 base and J by 5 bases, with 5 bases between. The CDR3 covers 13 residues. Germline values: CDR1 LNHDA, CDR2 SQIVND (reference sequence). CDR3 sequence reads: CASSIGGTGELFF. Written as DNA, the CDR3 is TGTGCCAGTAGTATAGGCGGGACCGGGGAGCTGTTTTTT.